A selection of T cell receptor beta chains follows, all from one sample in a study of T cell changes during pregnancy in multiple sclerosis. Sequencing was performed with immunoSEQ multiplex PCR; in TCRdb, only in-frame clones are kept and a portion is missing. Among 40,000 to 45,000 clones listed, roughly nine tenths were seen once. The sequencing used CD4+ T cells from peripheral blood mononuclear cells, collected in the first trimester of pregnancy. Receptors originate from a female donor with multiple sclerosis, enrolled in a pregnancy study. Each CDR3 is given without its conserved first and last residue. Fields, in order: V gene, CDR3 protein.

TRBV7-2 | ASSLYRGYGYT
TRBV9 | ASSKTGRAF
TRBV30 | AWSSTGDYGYT
TRBV5-6 | ASSLGLAGETQY
TRBV28 | ASSAADRGREQY
TRBV7-7 | ASSPNVEDEQY
TRBV18 | ASSPFGTGQTDTQY
TRBV5-4 | ASSGGTEYNEQF
TRBV5-4 | ASSSGGGRNQPQH
TRBV7-9 | ASSFGQKETQY
TRBV4-3 | ASSLHGSSGSSSTGELF
TRBV19 | ASRQGGLAQLEF
TRBV27 | ASSLTGDQPQH
TRBV6-6 | ASSSGTAIGYGYT
TRBV2 | ASGRESGGREKLF
TRBV21-1 | ASSKWTGAEYGYT
TRBV5-1 | ASSLVIGAGELF
TRBV7-3 | ASSLGGENTEAF
TRBV2 | AIQREISHNEQF
TRBV7-9 | ASRPGVDEGYGYT